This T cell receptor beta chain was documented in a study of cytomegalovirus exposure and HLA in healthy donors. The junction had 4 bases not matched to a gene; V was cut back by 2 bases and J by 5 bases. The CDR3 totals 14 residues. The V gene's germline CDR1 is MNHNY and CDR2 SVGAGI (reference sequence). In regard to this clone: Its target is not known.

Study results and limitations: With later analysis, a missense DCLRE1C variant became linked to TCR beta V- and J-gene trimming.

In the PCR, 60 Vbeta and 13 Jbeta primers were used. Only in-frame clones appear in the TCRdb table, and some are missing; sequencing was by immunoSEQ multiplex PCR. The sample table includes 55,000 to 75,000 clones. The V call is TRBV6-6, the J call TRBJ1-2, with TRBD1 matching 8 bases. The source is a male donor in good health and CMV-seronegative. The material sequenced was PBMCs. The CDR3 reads CASSYRTGRYGYTF. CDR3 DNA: TGTGCCAGCAGTTACAGGACAGGGCGGTATGGCTACACCTTC.